The 8 T cell receptor beta chains presented below share a single source sample, sequenced in a study of siplizumab effects on memory and regulatory T cells. TCRdb keeps only in-frame clones here, not all; method: immunoSEQ multiplex PCR. Among 98,000 or so clones listed, 93% were seen once. The source material was Tregs sorted from blood. These receptors came from a human donor in good health.

The chain recombines TRBV7-9 with TRBJ2-1, with D possibly being TRBD1 or TRBD2 (5 bases each). The CDR3 totals 15 residues. Trimming cost V 5 bases and J 10 bases, with 21 bases left between them. Germline CDR1 reads SEHNR; CDR2 reads FQNEAQ (reference sequence). CDR3 amino acids: CASSTWDVGSREQFF. The CDR3, as DNA: TGTGCCAGCAGCACCTGGGACGTAGGCTCGAGGGAGCAGTTCTTC.

The chain couples TRBV19 to TRBJ2-5; no reliable D call. V lost 7 bases and J 4 bases, leaving 13 bases between the germline ends. The germline V gene encodes CDR1 LNHDA and CDR2 SQIVND (reference sequence). The CDR3 runs 13 residues. In nucleotides, the CDR3 is TGTGCCAGTAAGCCTGGAGATCGAGAGACCCAGTACTTC. Its protein is CASKPGDRETQYF. Using reference TRBV19 and TRBJ2-5 for the parts outside the CDR3, the full variable domain is DGGITQSPKYLFRKEGQNVTLSCEQNLNHDAMYWYRQDPGQGLRLIYYSQIVNDFQKGDIAEGYSVSREKKESFPLTVTSAQKNPTAFYLCASKPGDRETQYFGPGTRLLVL.

This chain connects TRBV6-5 to TRBJ2-7; 11 positions match TRBD2. Germline CDR1 and CDR2: MNHEY and SVGAGI. The CDR3 has 15 residues. J lost 4 bases, V lost 2 bases, and 4 bases had no gene match. In DNA form, the CDR3 reads TGTGCCAGCAGTTACGATCCTAGCGGGAGGTACGAGCAGTACTTC. Encoded protein: CASSYDPSGRYEQYF.

This clone occurred a few times. The chain combines TRBV30 with TRBJ1-6, with D hard to call. Germline CDR1 is GTSNPN and CDR2 is SVGIG (reference sequence). The ends were cut back, 5 bases at V and 8 bases at J, with 13 bases in the middle. The CDR3 is 13 amino acids. CDR3 bases: TGTGCCTGGGCCATCAGTGGGCATTCACCCCTCCACTTT. This gives the protein CAWAISGHSPLHF.

The chain employs TRBV6-5 and TRBJ2-4; no definite D call. Trimming removed 0 bases from V and 0 bases from J, with 9 bases in between. The CDR3 contains 16 residues. Looked up from germline, CDR1 is MNHEY and CDR2 is SVGAGI. CDR3 DNA sequence: TGTGCCAGCAGTTACTCGATAGCAGGAGCCAAAAACATTCAGTACTTC. Residues: CASSYSIAGAKNIQYF.

This sequence joins TRBV6-5 and TRBJ2-3, with 12 nucleotides matching TRBD2. The germline V gene encodes CDR1 MNHEY and CDR2 SVGAGI. This CDR3 region has 16 residues. Unmatched junction bases numbered 11, after V lost 2 bases and J lost 11 bases. Here the CDR3 DNA reads TGTGCCAGCAGTTACCGACCCGCGACTAGCGGGGGAGAGCAGTATTTT. It translates to CASSYRPATSGGEQYF.

The V and J genes are TRBV7-9 and TRBJ2-1, with 8 bases aligning to TRBD2. The germline CDR1 and CDR2 sequences are SEHNR and FQNEAQ (reference sequence). The CDR3 covers 15 residues. V trimming: 3 bases; J trimming: 6 bases; junction bases outside the gene matches: 7. The CDR3 spells CASSFHGGERNEQFF. The CDR3 DNA is TGTGCCAGCAGCTTCCACGGGGGGGAGCGCAATGAGCAGTTCTTC.

The V call is TRBV6-1, the J call TRBJ2-7; D gene ambiguous. Germline values: CDR1 MNHNS, CDR2 SASEGT. The germline V and J ends were trimmed by 5 bases and 2 bases, with 10 bases remaining between them. The CDR3 sequence is 13 residues long. The CDR3 sequence is CASSHQATYEQYF. DNA for the CDR3: TGTGCCAGCAGTCATCAGGCCACCTACGAGCAGTACTTC.